These 10 T cell receptor beta chains were sequenced from one sample in a study of T cells after yellow fever vaccination. TCRdb re-called the 5' RACE reads through MiXCR, storing one row per CDR3 protein. The sample has around 250,000 distinct CDR3 sequences, about 7% seen once; the top ten hold roughly 0.86%. This specimen consisted of CD4+ T cells sorted from PBMCs, obtained 15 days after the yellow fever booster vaccination. The receptors here all came from a man aged 25-45 years who received the YFV17D yellow fever vaccine.

This clonotype was observed a few times. The V call is TRBV4-3, the J call TRBJ2-4; 7 bases line up with TRBD1. The length of the CDR3 is 15 residues. Trimming at V came to 5 bases and at J to 3 bases, leaving 7 bases not matched to a gene. CDR1 is LGHNA and CDR2 is YSLEER in the germline V gene. The CDR3 DNA is TGCGCCAGCAGCTACGGACAGGTCCTCAAAAACATTCAGTACTTC. Amino acid sequence: CASSYGQVLKNIQYF.

This clonotype has ten or more counts. The chain recombines TRBV7-2 with TRBJ1-1; TRBD1 aligns across 7 bases. Germline-derived CDR1 and CDR2 are SGHTA and FQGNSA. This CDR3 has 15 amino acids. V lost 2 bases, J lost 1 base, and 4 bases stayed unmatched. This CDR3 reads CASSLLGTANTEAFF. For the CDR3, the DNA is TGTGCCAGCAGCTTATTAGGGACAGCGAACACTGAAGCTTTCTTT.

This rearrangement joins TRBV28 to TRBJ2-1; 14 bases fit TRBD2. This CDR3 has 17 residues. V lost 10 bases, J lost 7 bases, and 15 bases stayed unmatched. Germline V gene sequence: CDR1 MDHEN, CDR2 SYDVKM. CDR3 bases: TGTGCCATTCGGCGTCCGGGACTAGCGGGAGCGGGAAATGAGCAGTTCTTC. Protein sequence: CAIRRPGLAGAGNEQFF.

This clonotype was picked up many times. The V and J genes are TRBV5-1 and TRBJ2-2; no clear D. Trimming cost V 6 bases and J 1 base, with 10 bases left between them. CDR1 SGHRS and CDR2 YFSETQ come from the germline V gene. The CDR3 totals 14 residues. CDR3 in DNA: TGCGCCAGCACCCTCAGACAGAACACCGGGGAGCTGTTTTTT. Its protein product is CASTLRQNTGELFF.

The J gene is TRBJ2-5, the V gene TRBV15, with 8 bases fitting TRBD2. This CDR3 contains 15 residues. Per germline, CDR1 LNHNV and CDR2 YYDKDF (reference sequence). V trimming: 0 bases; J trimming: 1 base; junction bases outside the gene matches: 1. The CDR3 is CATSRDTSGQETQYF. As DNA, the CDR3 is TGTGCCACCAGCAGAGACACTAGCGGCCAAGAGACCCAGTACTTC.

This clonotype turned up a few times. The chain links TRBV27 to TRBJ2-3, with D tentatively TRBD1 or TRBD2 (6 bases each). The CDR3 has 16 residues. Germline CDR1 reads MNHEY; CDR2 reads SMNVEV (reference sequence). V gave up 2 bases and J gave up 3 bases, with 15 bases separating them. CDR3 in amino acids: CASSLIQGGGTDTQYF. DNA of the CDR3: TGTGCCAGCAGTTTAATTCAAGGGGGAGGTACAGATACGCAGTATTTT.

This chain connects TRBV10-3 to TRBJ2-3; 14 bases map to TRBD2. The CDR3 consists of 15 residues. In germline, CDR1 is ENHRY, CDR2 SYGVKD. With 6 bases clipped from V and 6 bases from J, the junction kept 5 bases outside the gene matches. The CDR3 DNA is TGTGCCATCAGGGGACTAGCGGGAGCCGGGGATACGCAGTATTTT. Its translation: CAIRGLAGAGDTQYF.

Only a few counts were recorded for this clonotype. The chain combines TRBV2 with TRBJ2-1; D is undetermined. The CDR3 totals 15 residues. V was clipped by 1 base and J by 9 bases, with 16 bases between them. Germline lookup yields CDR1 SNHLY and CDR2 FYNNEI. CDR3 loop: CASSEGAPPRSEQFF. The CDR3 DNA is TGTGCCAGCAGTGAAGGGGCGCCCCCACGGAGTGAGCAGTTCTTC.

The chain carries TRBV6-2 or TRBV6-3 and TRBJ1-5; D unclear. V gave up 0 bases and J gave up 2 bases, with 17 bases separating them. CDR1 is MNHEY and CDR2 is SVGEGT in the germline V gene. The CDR3 loop spans 18 amino acids. This CDR3 is CASSYSPVIHLGNQPQHF. DNA of the CDR3: TGTGCCAGCAGTTACTCGCCCGTGATACACCTGGGCAATCAGCCCCAGCATTTT.

The gene calls are TRBV6-1 and TRBJ2-1; TRBD2 matches 12 bases. From germline, CDR1 is MNHNS and CDR2 SASEGT. This CDR3 has 15 residues. V lost 6 bases and J lost 4; bases outside the gene matches: 4. Here the CDR3 DNA reads TGTGCCAGCAGGAGGACTAGCGGGACATACAATGAGCAGTTCTTC. It specifies CASRRTSGTYNEQFF.